What follows describes a single T cell receptor beta chain. This record belongs to a study of control samples from healthy donors and cancer patients. Here immunoSEQ multiplex PCR was the method, and the copy in TCRdb shows in-frame clones only, minus some. The data contain fewer than 200,000 clones, 96% of them singletons. Germline CDR1 is MNHNY and CDR2 is SVGAGI (reference sequence). The CDR3 runs 12 residues. The V end was cut by 0 bases, the J end by 8 bases, with 7 bases between. This chain links TRBV6-6 with TRBJ1-2, with unresolved D. The receptor was derived from a woman aged 30 to 39 in good health. Sequenced sample: blood. The CDR3 DNA follows: TGTGCCAGCAGTTACTCCACCATCGGCTACACCTTC. Its protein product is CASSYSTIGYTF.